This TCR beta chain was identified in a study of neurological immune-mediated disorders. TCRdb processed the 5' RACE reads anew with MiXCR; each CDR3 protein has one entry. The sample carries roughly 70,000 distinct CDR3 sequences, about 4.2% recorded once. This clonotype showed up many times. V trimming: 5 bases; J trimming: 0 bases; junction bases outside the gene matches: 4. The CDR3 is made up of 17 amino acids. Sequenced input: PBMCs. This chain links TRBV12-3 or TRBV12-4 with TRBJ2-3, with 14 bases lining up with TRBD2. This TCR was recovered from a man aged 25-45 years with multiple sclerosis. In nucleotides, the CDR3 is TGTGCCAGCAGTGGACTAGCGGGGGGCCCTAGCACAGATACGCAGTATTTT. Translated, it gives CASSGLAGGPSTDTQYF.